Presented here are 14 T cell receptor beta chains from one specimen sequenced in a study of T-cell memory formation after mild COVID-19. TCRdb recomputed calls from the 5' RACE reads with MiXCR, one row per CDR3 protein. The table shows about 470,000 distinct CDR3 sequences, with 20% to 25% occurring only once. Sequenced: PBMCs or a T cell subset sorted from them (not recorded which). These receptors all come from an adult woman who had mild COVID-19 (a few samples of this study predate the infection). Cell type and time point are not known.

This sequence joins TRBV29-1 and TRBJ2-1; 8 bases align to TRBD1. The V gene end was trimmed by 6 bases and the J gene end by 2 bases; junction bases not matched to a gene: 9. The CDR3 spans 15 residues. CDR1 is SQVTM, CDR2 ANQGSEA, per germline. CDR3 in DNA: TGCAGCGTCGAACCACCGGGACAGGCCTACAATGAGCAGTTCTTC. Translating it yields CSVEPPGQAYNEQFF.

This rearrangement joins TRBV20-1 to TRBJ1-2; D remains ambiguous. V was pared by 6 bases and J by 4 bases, with 15 bases between. The germline gives CDR1 DFQATT, CDR2 SNEGSKA (reference sequence). CDR3 length: 13 residues. CDR3 sequence: CSAWALESYGYTF. The CDR3 nucleotides are TGCAGTGCATGGGCCTTAGAGAGCTATGGCTACACCTTC.

A few counts support this clonotype. The chain uses TRBV5-1 and TRBJ1-2; D possibly corresponds to TRBD1 (6 bases). Trimming removed 4 bases from V and 0 bases from J, with 16 bases in between. Germline V lookup: CDR1 SGHRS, CDR2 YFSETQ. This CDR3 is built from 16 residues. The CDR3 bases are TGCGCCAGCAGCCCATCGACAGGAGGACCTAACTATGGCTACACCTTC. As protein: CASSPSTGGPNYGYTF.

In nucleotides, the CDR3 is TGTGCCTGGAGTGTTAGCGGGAGGAATACCGGGGAGCTGTTTTTT. It codes for CAWSVSGRNTGELFF. V usage is TRBV30 and J usage is TRBJ2-2, with 10 positions matching TRBD2. Germline V CDR1 and CDR2: GTSNPN, SVGIG (reference sequence). Trimming took 0 bases from V and 5 from J; bases not matched to a gene: 3. The CDR3 loop spans 15 amino acids.

The chain carries TRBV12-3 or TRBV12-4 and TRBJ2-2, with 13 bases fitting TRBD2. CDR3 length: 15 residues. The V and J ends lost 5 bases and 7 bases, in that order; junction bases with no gene match: 4. CDR3 coding DNA: TGTGCCAGCAGTCCCGGACTAGCGGGAGTCGGGGAGCTGTTTTTT. This codes for CASSPGLAGVGELFF.

This clonotype has only a few counts. The CDR3 is CASSYSGHPNGELFF. In DNA, the CDR3 is TGTGCCAGCAGTTACTCGGGACACCCTAACGGGGAGCTGTTTTTT. The chain carries TRBV6-2 or TRBV6-3 and TRBJ2-2; perhaps TRBD1 as D (6 bases). There are 15 residues in the CDR3. Germline values: CDR1 MNHEY, CDR2 SVGEGT. V was shortened by 0 bases and J by 7 bases, with 12 bases between the two germline ends.

The rearrangement uses TRBV30 and TRBJ1-2; 8 bases match TRBD1. J gave up 6 bases and V 0 bases, and 15 bases lay outside the gene matches. The CDR3 has 17 amino acids. The germline CDR1 and CDR2 sequences are GTSNPN and SVGIG (reference sequence). CDR3: CAWSVGRGPPTYDGYTF. The DNA of the CDR3 is TGTGCCTGGAGTGTTGGCAGGGGGCCTCCGACCTACGATGGCTACACCTTC.

In this sample, this clonotype turned up once. CDR3 amino acids: CATRDGLAANEQFF. For the CDR3, the DNA is TGTGCCACCAGAGATGGGCTTGCCGCGAATGAGCAGTTCTTC. The chain uses TRBV24-1 and TRBJ2-1; D call uncertain. The germline CDR1 and CDR2 sequences are KGHDR and SFDVKD. The CDR3 length is 14 residues. V lost 7 bases, J lost 7 bases, and 16 bases lay in between.

The rearrangement joins TRBV20-1 to TRBJ1-2, with a weak D call TRBD1 (6 bases). The V and J ends lost 6 bases and 2 bases respectively, with 19 bases between them. CDR1 is DFQATT, CDR2 SNEGSKA, per germline (reference sequence). The CDR3 runs to 15 residues. CDR3 sequence: CSAQLRTAHNYGYTF. The CDR3 nucleotides read TGCAGTGCCCAGCTACGGACAGCTCACAACTATGGCTACACCTTC.

A few counts support this clonotype. This sequence joins TRBV5-1 and TRBJ1-4; 8 bases are shared with TRBD1. V trimming: 0 bases; J trimming: 5 bases; junction bases outside the gene matches: 3. From germline, CDR1 is SGHRS and CDR2 YFSETQ. The length of the CDR3 is 15 residues. The CDR3 region is CASSLGTGLNEKLFF. In nucleotides, the CDR3 is TGCGCCAGCAGCTTGGGGACAGGGCTGAATGAAAAACTGTTTTTT. Filled out from reference TRBV5-1 and TRBJ1-4, the complete variable domain reads KAGVTQTPRYLIKTRGQQVTLSCSPISGHRSVSWYQQTPGQGLQFLFEYFSETQRNKGNFPGRFSGRQFSNSRSEMNVSTLELGDSALYLCASSLGTGLNEKLFFGSGTQLSVL.

This clonotype was detected ten times or more. The V and J genes are TRBV6-1 and TRBJ1-2, with D hard to call. This CDR3 spans 21 amino acids. Per germline, CDR1 MNHNS and CDR2 SASEGT. V lost 2 bases and J 3 bases, leaving 31 bases between the germline ends. In DNA form, the CDR3 reads TGTGCCAGCAGTGAATACCCCTTCCTAGGGAACGGGTTGGGTTGGGACTATGGCTACACCTTC. Translating it yields CASSEYPFLGNGLGWDYGYTF.

The rearrangement links TRBV7-3 to TRBJ2-1; 7 bases are shared with TRBD2. Per the germline V gene, CDR1 is SGHTA and CDR2 is FQGTGA. Trimming took 1 base from V and 5 from J; bases not matched to a gene: 5. This CDR3 region has 15 residues. The CDR3 DNA follows: TGTGCCAGCAGCTTAAGCGGGAGTCCGCACAATGAGCAGTTCTTC. Residues: CASSLSGSPHNEQFF.

This clonotype was seen ten or more times. The genes are TRBV5-1 and TRBJ1-1, with a weak D call TRBD1 (5 bases). V lost 4 bases and J 0 bases, leaving 13 bases between the germline ends. Germline values: CDR1 SGHRS, CDR2 YFSETQ. There are 15 residues in the CDR3. CDR3 sequence reads: CASSPSAGMNTEAFF. The CDR3 nucleotides are TGCGCCAGCAGCCCCTCGGCAGGGATGAACACTGAAGCTTTCTTT.

This clonotype was counted only a few times. The rearrangement uses TRBV5-4 and TRBJ2-5, with 8 bases matching TRBD1. The CDR3 has 13 residues. Germline values: CDR1 SGHNT, CDR2 YYREEE (reference sequence). J was trimmed by 5 bases and V by 6 bases; bases with no gene match: 6. CDR3 DNA sequence: TGTGCCAGCACCGGACAGGGTACGGAGACCCAGTACTTC. This sequence encodes CASTGQGTETQYF.